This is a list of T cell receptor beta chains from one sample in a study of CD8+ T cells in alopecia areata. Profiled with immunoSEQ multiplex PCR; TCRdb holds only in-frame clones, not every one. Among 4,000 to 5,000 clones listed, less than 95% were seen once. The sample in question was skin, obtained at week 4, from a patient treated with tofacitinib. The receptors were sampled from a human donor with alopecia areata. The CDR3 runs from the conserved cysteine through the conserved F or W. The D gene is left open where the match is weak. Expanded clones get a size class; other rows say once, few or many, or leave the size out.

cdr3_nt: TGTGCCAGCAGCCGTGGACAGGATTACGAGCAGTACTTC
cdr3_aa: CASSRGQDYEQYF
v_call: TRBV7-8
clone_size: once
j_call: TRBJ2-7
cdr3_length: 13
d_call: TRBD1

cdr3_nt: TGTGCCAGCAGCCCCGGGGGGAGCGGAGAAGCTTTCTTT
cdr3_aa: CASSPGGSGEAFF
v_call: TRBV9
clone_size: NA
j_call: TRBJ1-1
cdr3_length: 13
d_call: NA

cdr3_nt: TGTGCCAGCAGCTTGACGGGGGGGCCTGAGACCCAGTACTTC
cdr3_aa: CASSLTGGPETQYF
v_call: TRBV7-2
clone_size: NA
j_call: TRBJ2-5
cdr3_length: 14
d_call: TRBD2

cdr3_nt: TGTGCCATCAGTGAGTCGGAGGGGATCGGCTACACCTTC
cdr3_aa: CAISESEGIGYTF
v_call: TRBV10-3
clone_size: NA
j_call: TRBJ1-2
cdr3_length: 13
d_call: NA

cdr3_nt: TGTGCCAGCTCACTGGCCCGGACAGAGAACACTGAAGCTTTCTTT
cdr3_aa: CASSLARTENTEAFF
v_call: TRBV18
clone_size: NA
j_call: TRBJ1-1
cdr3_length: 15
d_call: NA

cdr3_nt: TGTGCCAGCAGTTACTCGACGGGCCTGGGAACCGGGGAGCTGTTTTTT
cdr3_aa: CASSYSTGLGTGELFF
v_call: TRBV6-5
clone_size: NA
j_call: TRBJ2-2
cdr3_length: 16
d_call: NA

cdr3_nt: TGTGCCAGCAACCGGGGACGGGACGAGCAGTACTTC
cdr3_aa: CASNRGRDEQYF
v_call: TRBV27
clone_size: NA
j_call: TRBJ2-7
cdr3_length: 12
d_call: NA

cdr3_nt: TGCGCCAGCAGCTATAGGACTAGCGGGGGGTATTACCTAGCCAAAAACATTCAGTACTTC
cdr3_aa: CASSYRTSGGYYLAKNIQYF
v_call: TRBV5-1
clone_size: NA
j_call: TRBJ2-4
cdr3_length: 20
d_call: TRBD2

cdr3_nt: TGTGCCAGCAGCCCCGCCCTAGCGGCCCTCGGAAATGAGCAGTTCTTC
cdr3_aa: CASSPALAALGNEQFF
v_call: TRBV7-2
clone_size: NA
j_call: TRBJ2-1
cdr3_length: 16
d_call: TRBD2

cdr3_nt: TGTGCAAGTCACCTTCGAGAGACAGACCTCCAAGAGACCCAGTACTTC
cdr3_aa: CASHLRETDLQETQYF
v_call: TRBV12-2
clone_size: NA
j_call: TRBJ2-5
cdr3_length: 16
d_call: NA

cdr3_nt: TGTGCCAGCAGTTATACAGCGATGAACACTGAAGCTTTCTTT
cdr3_aa: CASSYTAMNTEAFF
v_call: TRBV6-5
clone_size: NA
j_call: TRBJ1-1
cdr3_length: 14
d_call: NA

cdr3_nt: TGTGCCAGCAGTTCTGGCCAGGGGGGCTTTCTGTCCCAGCATTTT
cdr3_aa: CASSSGQGGFLSQHF
v_call: TRBV5-5
clone_size: NA
j_call: TRBJ1-5
cdr3_length: 15
d_call: TRBD1

cdr3_nt: TGTGCCAGCCAGGGGCAGTTTAACTATGGCTACACCTTC
cdr3_aa: CASQGQFNYGYTF
v_call: TRBV2
clone_size: NA
j_call: TRBJ1-2
cdr3_length: 13
d_call: NA

cdr3_nt: TGTGCCAGCAGCTTAGGCGGCAGAGGCGGCTATGGCTACACCTTC
cdr3_aa: CASSLGGRGGYGYTF
v_call: TRBV7-2
clone_size: once
j_call: TRBJ1-2
cdr3_length: 15
d_call: NA

cdr3_nt: TGTGCCAGCAGCTTGTTAGGCGGACTAGCAGGGGGGGAGACCCAGTACTTC
cdr3_aa: CASSLLGGLAGGETQYF
v_call: TRBV5-6
clone_size: NA
j_call: TRBJ2-5
cdr3_length: 17
d_call: NA

cdr3_nt: TGTGCCAGCAGTGAAGCGGGCCAGCAAAATCAGCCCCAGCATTTT
cdr3_aa: CASSEAGQQNQPQHF
v_call: TRBV6-1
clone_size: NA
j_call: TRBJ1-5
cdr3_length: 15
d_call: NA

cdr3_nt: TGCGCCAGCAGCAAAGACAGGGCGAACACCGGGGAGCTGTTTTTT
cdr3_aa: CASSKDRANTGELFF
v_call: TRBV5-1
clone_size: NA
j_call: TRBJ2-2
cdr3_length: 15
d_call: TRBD1

cdr3_nt: TGTGCCAGCAGTGAAGCCTTCGCGGGTTATGGCTACACCTTC
cdr3_aa: CASSEAFAGYGYTF
v_call: TRBV6-1
clone_size: once
j_call: TRBJ1-2
cdr3_length: 14
d_call: NA

cdr3_nt: TGCAGCGTTGTCCTCGTGGTGGGGGAGCAGTTCTTC
cdr3_aa: CSVVLVVGEQFF
v_call: TRBV29-1
clone_size: NA
j_call: TRBJ2-1
cdr3_length: 12
d_call: NA

cdr3_nt: TGTGCCAGCAGCCAAGAGATCCCAGCCAGGCCAATGAATGGCTACACCTTC
cdr3_aa: CASSQEIPARPMNGYTF
v_call: TRBV14
clone_size: NA
j_call: TRBJ1-2
cdr3_length: 17
d_call: NA

cdr3_nt: TGCGCCAGCAGCCAAGCCCGAATAATACAAAGGAACACTGAAGCTTTCTTT
cdr3_aa: CASSQARIIQRNTEAFF
v_call: TRBV4-3
clone_size: NA
j_call: TRBJ1-1
cdr3_length: 17
d_call: NA

cdr3_nt: TGCAGCGTTGAGGATGGGACAGCCAATGAGCAGTTCTTC
cdr3_aa: CSVEDGTANEQFF
v_call: TRBV29-1
clone_size: NA
j_call: TRBJ2-1
cdr3_length: 13
d_call: TRBD1

cdr3_nt: TGCAGCGTTGAGGGGCTAGCGGGGGTTTCCACAGATACGCAGTATTTT
cdr3_aa: CSVEGLAGVSTDTQYF
v_call: TRBV29-1
clone_size: NA
j_call: TRBJ2-3
cdr3_length: 16
d_call: TRBD2

cdr3_nt: TGTGCCAGCAGCTTAGGGGTGTTAGGGGTGAACACTGAAGCTTTCTTT
cdr3_aa: CASSLGVLGVNTEAFF
v_call: TRBV7-8
clone_size: NA
j_call: TRBJ1-1
cdr3_length: 16
d_call: NA

cdr3_nt: TGTGCCAGGAAACTCCGGCAAGTGGGAGCTTTCTTT
cdr3_aa: CARKLRQVGAFF
v_call: TRBV19
clone_size: NA
j_call: TRBJ1-1
cdr3_length: 12
d_call: NA

cdr3_nt: TGTGCCAGCAGCTTAGTTTACAATTCTAACTATGGCTACACCTTC
cdr3_aa: CASSLVYNSNYGYTF
v_call: TRBV7-2
clone_size: NA
j_call: TRBJ1-2
cdr3_length: 15
d_call: NA

cdr3_nt: TGTGCCAGCAGTGAAGCTAGCGGGGGGGCCTACAATGAGCAGTTCTTC
cdr3_aa: CASSEASGGAYNEQFF
v_call: TRBV6-1
clone_size: once
j_call: TRBJ2-1
cdr3_length: 16
d_call: TRBD2

cdr3_nt: TGTGCCAGCAGCTTGACCCTGGATAACCACAATGAGCAGTTCTTC
cdr3_aa: CASSLTLDNHNEQFF
v_call: TRBV7-8
clone_size: NA
j_call: TRBJ2-1
cdr3_length: 15
d_call: NA

cdr3_nt: TGTGCCAGCAGCTTAATCGGGACAGGTCGCTACGAGCAGTACTTC
cdr3_aa: CASSLIGTGRYEQYF
v_call: TRBV7-2
clone_size: NA
j_call: TRBJ2-7
cdr3_length: 15
d_call: TRBD1

cdr3_nt: TGTGCCAGCAGCCCTTTTTACACTCGTGGCGGCTACACCTTC
cdr3_aa: CASSPFYTRGGYTF
v_call: TRBV27
clone_size: NA
j_call: TRBJ1-2
cdr3_length: 14
d_call: NA

cdr3_nt: TGCGCCAGCAGCGATCACCGGGACAGGGGGCGGAGATATGGCTACACCTTC
cdr3_aa: CASSDHRDRGRRYGYTF
v_call: TRBV5-1
clone_size: NA
j_call: TRBJ1-2
cdr3_length: 17
d_call: TRBD1

cdr3_nt: TGCAGCGTAGCCTGGGGGGCGGGTGAAAAACTGTTTTTT
cdr3_aa: CSVAWGAGEKLFF
v_call: TRBV29-1
clone_size: once
j_call: TRBJ1-4
cdr3_length: 13
d_call: NA

cdr3_nt: TGTGCCAGCAGTTTCGCCGGGACTCCGAATCAGCCCCAGCATTTT
cdr3_aa: CASSFAGTPNQPQHF
v_call: TRBV27
clone_size: NA
j_call: TRBJ1-5
cdr3_length: 15
d_call: NA

cdr3_nt: TGTGCCAGCAGCTTCGGGGGATCTGGGGCCAACGTCCTGACTTTC
cdr3_aa: CASSFGGSGANVLTF
v_call: TRBV7-2
clone_size: NA
j_call: TRBJ2-6
cdr3_length: 15
d_call: NA

cdr3_nt: TGTGCCAGCAGCGTGGGACTAGCGGGGTACAATGAGCAGTTCTTC
cdr3_aa: CASSVGLAGYNEQFF
v_call: TRBV9
clone_size: NA
j_call: TRBJ2-1
cdr3_length: 15
d_call: TRBD2

cdr3_nt: TGCAGCGTTGCTGGGGCTAGCGGTTCCTACAATGAGCAGCTCTTC
cdr3_aa: CSVAGASGSYNEQLF
v_call: TRBV29-1
clone_size: NA
j_call: TRBJ2-1
cdr3_length: 15
d_call: TRBD2

cdr3_nt: TGTGCAAGTCGCTTAAGGACTAGCGGGAAGGACAATGAGCAGTTCTTC
cdr3_aa: CASRLRTSGKDNEQFF
v_call: TRBV12-2
clone_size: NA
j_call: TRBJ2-1
cdr3_length: 16
d_call: NA

cdr3_nt: TGTGCCAGCTCACCATCGATAGGGTCGACCTCTGGAAACACCATATATTTT
cdr3_aa: CASSPSIGSTSGNTIYF
v_call: TRBV18
clone_size: NA
j_call: TRBJ1-3
cdr3_length: 17
d_call: NA

cdr3_nt: TGCAGCGTTGTTCCCCCCGACAGGGGTGATGAAATTGACTACACCTTC
cdr3_aa: CSVVPPDRGDEIDYTF
v_call: TRBV29-1
clone_size: NA
j_call: TRBJ1-2
cdr3_length: 16
d_call: TRBD1

cdr3_nt: TGTGCCAGCAGCCCACAGGGCAATCAGCCCCAGCATTTT
cdr3_aa: CASSPQGNQPQHF
v_call: TRBV7-2
clone_size: NA
j_call: TRBJ1-5
cdr3_length: 13
d_call: NA

cdr3_nt: TGTGCCAGCAGCGTAGGTGGTGCGGGCGGGGGGCTCCTAGCCAAAAACATTCAGTACTTC
cdr3_aa: CASSVGGAGGGLLAKNIQYF
v_call: TRBV9
clone_size: NA
j_call: TRBJ2-4
cdr3_length: 20
d_call: TRBD2

cdr3_nt: TGTGCCAGCAGTTACTCGAACACAGATACGCAGTATTTT
cdr3_aa: CASSYSNTDTQYF
v_call: TRBV6-5
clone_size: NA
j_call: TRBJ2-3
cdr3_length: 13
d_call: NA

cdr3_nt: TGCGCCAGCAGCCAAGGGACAGGGGATTCTCAGCCCCAGCATTTT
cdr3_aa: CASSQGTGDSQPQHF
v_call: TRBV4-3
clone_size: NA
j_call: TRBJ1-5
cdr3_length: 15
d_call: TRBD1

cdr3_nt: TGTGCCAGCAGCAACAAATCCGGGACAGACTACGAGCAGTACTTC
cdr3_aa: CASSNKSGTDYEQYF
v_call: TRBV27
clone_size: NA
j_call: TRBJ2-7
cdr3_length: 15
d_call: TRBD1

cdr3_nt: TGTGCCTGGAACCCGGGACCCAGCACTGGCTACACCTTC
cdr3_aa: CAWNPGPSTGYTF
v_call: TRBV30
clone_size: NA
j_call: TRBJ1-2
cdr3_length: 13
d_call: NA

cdr3_nt: TGTGCCAGCAGCCCTCGGAGTGGTGGAATTGGCGAGCAGTACTTC
cdr3_aa: CASSPRSGGIGEQYF
v_call: TRBV7-9
clone_size: NA
j_call: TRBJ2-7
cdr3_length: 15
d_call: NA

cdr3_nt: TGTGCCAGCAGCTTCGAGAGCTTTGAAAAACTGTTTTTT
cdr3_aa: CASSFESFEKLFF
v_call: TRBV7-2
clone_size: NA
j_call: TRBJ1-4
cdr3_length: 13
d_call: NA

cdr3_nt: TGCAGCGTTGATTCCACGGACAGCCACACTGAAGCTTTCTTT
cdr3_aa: CSVDSTDSHTEAFF
v_call: TRBV29-1
clone_size: NA
j_call: TRBJ1-1
cdr3_length: 14
d_call: NA

cdr3_nt: TGCGCCAGCAGCATGGGGGAATCTCACACTGAAGCTTTCTTT
cdr3_aa: CASSMGESHTEAFF
v_call: TRBV5-1
clone_size: NA
j_call: TRBJ1-1
cdr3_length: 14
d_call: NA

cdr3_nt: TGTGCCAGCAGCCAACGACAGGGGTCCAACTATGGCTACACCTTC
cdr3_aa: CASSQRQGSNYGYTF
v_call: TRBV5-4
clone_size: once
j_call: TRBJ1-2
cdr3_length: 15
d_call: TRBD1

cdr3_nt: TGCAGCGCCCTGTCCGGGGAAGCTTTCTTT
cdr3_aa: CSALSGEAFF
v_call: TRBV29-1
clone_size: NA
j_call: TRBJ1-1
cdr3_length: 10
d_call: NA

cdr3_nt: TGTGCCAGCAGTTCACAGGGTCGGGGGCGAGAGACCCAGTACTTC
cdr3_aa: CASSSQGRGRETQYF
v_call: TRBV27
clone_size: NA
j_call: TRBJ2-5
cdr3_length: 15
d_call: NA